The clone carrying this T cell receptor beta chain was seen a handful of times. Its antigen remains unidentified. This specimen belongs to a study of T-cell reconstitution after alpha-beta-depleted transplantation in children. Study-level findings and limits: T-cell counts and diversity at one year following transplant were attributed mainly to newly produced T cells. Recipient T cells and thymic progenitors that survived gave rise to the high TCRbeta diversity observed at day 60 in some patients. After transplant, at about two months, alpha-beta T cells were reportedly derived from several hundred expanded graft clones.

Unique molecular identifiers were incorporated during preparation of the TCRbeta library. TCRdb re-analysed the PCR reads in MiXCR, keeping a single row per CDR3 protein. The sample yields a few hundred thousand distinct CDR3 sequences, roughly 27% seen once. The CDR3 contains 15 residues. Germline loops: CDR1 SGHRS, CDR2 YFSETQ. V lost 0 bases, J lost 15 bases, and 13 bases stayed unmatched. The rearrangement joins TRBV5-1 to TRBJ2-1; 9 nucleotides line up with TRBD2. The sequencing here drew on PBMCs, taken before TCRalphabeta/CD19-depleted stem cell transplant. The source is a boy under two years old with Wiskott-Aldrich syndrome, due to receive a stem cell transplant. CDR3 DNA sequence: TGCGCCAGCAGCTTGGAAGGCGGCGGGAGGGCCCGGCGGTTCTTC. Translated: CASSLEGGGRARRFF. The whole variable domain, remainder taken from reference TRBV5-1 and TRBJ2-1, is KAGVTQTPRYLIKTRGQQVTLSCSPISGHRSVSWYQQTPGQGLQFLFEYFSETQRNKGNFPGRFSGRQFSNSRSEMNVSTLELGDSALYLCASSLEGGGRARRFFGPGTRLTVL.